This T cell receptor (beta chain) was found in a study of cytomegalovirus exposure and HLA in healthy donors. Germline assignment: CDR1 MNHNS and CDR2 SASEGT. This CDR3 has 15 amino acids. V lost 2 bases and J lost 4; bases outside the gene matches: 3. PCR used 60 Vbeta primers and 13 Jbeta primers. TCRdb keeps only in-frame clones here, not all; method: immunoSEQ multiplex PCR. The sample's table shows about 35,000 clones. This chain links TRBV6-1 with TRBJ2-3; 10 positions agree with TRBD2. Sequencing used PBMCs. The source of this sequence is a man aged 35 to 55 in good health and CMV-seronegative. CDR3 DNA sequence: TGTGCCAGCAGTGAATCTAGCGGGAGTCCAGATACGCAGTATTTT. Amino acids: CASSESSGSPDTQYF.